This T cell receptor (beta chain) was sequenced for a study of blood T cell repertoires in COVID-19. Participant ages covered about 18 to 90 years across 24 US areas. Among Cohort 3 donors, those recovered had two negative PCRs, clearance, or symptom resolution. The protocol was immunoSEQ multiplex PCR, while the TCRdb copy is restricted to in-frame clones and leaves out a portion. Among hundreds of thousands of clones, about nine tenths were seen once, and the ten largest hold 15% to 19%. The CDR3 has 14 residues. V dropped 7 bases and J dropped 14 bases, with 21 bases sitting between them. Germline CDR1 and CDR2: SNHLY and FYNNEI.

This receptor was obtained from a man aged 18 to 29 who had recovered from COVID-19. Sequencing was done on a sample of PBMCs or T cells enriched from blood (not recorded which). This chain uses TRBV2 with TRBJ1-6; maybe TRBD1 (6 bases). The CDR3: CASTNGGALRTLHF. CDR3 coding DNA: TGTGCCAGCACTAACGGGGGGGCCCTAAGAACCCTCCACTTT.